The 13 T cell receptor beta chains presented below share a single source sample, sequenced in a study of T-cell memory formation after mild COVID-19. Using its own MiXCR run on the 5' RACE reads, TCRdb lists one record per CDR3 protein. The sample has some 320,000 distinct CDR3 sequences, more than 15% seen once; the top ten hold approximately 20%. Specimen: PBMCs or a T cell subset sorted from them (not recorded which). Source of these receptors: a man between 18 and 35 years old who had mild COVID-19 (a few samples of this study predate the infection). Cell type and time point are not known.

A single count supports this clonotype. V usage is TRBV9 and J usage is TRBJ2-7, with 10 bases fitting TRBD2. V gave up 1 base and J gave up 3 bases; unmatched junction bases: 4. This CDR3 comprises 15 residues. The germline V gene has CDR1 SGDLS and CDR2 YYNGEE. CDR3 loop: CASSVSSGGYYEQYF. The CDR3 coding sequence is TGTGCCAGCAGCGTATCTAGCGGGGGTTACTACGAGCAGTACTTC.

The V and J genes are TRBV27 and TRBJ2-1, with 8 bases aligning to TRBD2. Germline V gene lookup returns CDR1 MNHEY and CDR2 SMNVEV (reference sequence). The CDR3 totals 15 residues. J gave up 0 bases and V 7 bases, and 5 bases lay outside the gene matches. CDR3 loop: CASNQRGISYNEQFF. The CDR3 coding sequence is TGTGCCAGCAACCAGCGGGGGATCTCCTACAATGAGCAGTTCTTC.

This clonotype was recorded a few times. This chain connects TRBV4-3 to TRBJ1-2; 7 nucleotides agree with TRBD1. V was clipped by 2 bases and J by 4 bases; unmatched bases: 10. Germline CDR1 is LGHNA and CDR2 is YSLEER. The CDR3 loop spans 16 amino acids. CDR3 sequence reads: CASSQSLSRGFYGYTF. The CDR3 region has the DNA TGCGCCAGCAGCCAAAGCCTGAGCAGGGGGTTCTATGGCTACACCTTC.

CDR3 region: CASSGHRTGANVLTF. In nucleotides, the CDR3 is TGTGCCAGCAGCGGACACAGAACTGGGGCCAACGTCCTGACTTTC. The chain has TRBV13 and TRBJ2-6; D is possibly TRBD1 (5 bases). The CDR3 consists of 15 residues. V dropped 5 bases and J dropped 2 bases, with 10 bases sitting between them. Germline V lookup: CDR1 PRHDT, CDR2 FYEKMQ (reference sequence).

This clonotype occurred a few times. The chain uses TRBV2 and TRBJ2-3; the match to TRBD2 covers 9 bases. V was pared by 5 bases and J by 1 base, with 4 bases of the junction left unmatched. CDR1 SNHLY and CDR2 FYNNEI come from the germline V gene. This CDR3 is 15 amino acids long. This CDR3 reads CASSLQRGGTDTQYF. CDR3 DNA sequence: TGTGCCAGCAGTCTTCAGCGGGGGGGCACAGATACGCAGTATTTT.

This clonotype was counted a few times. The gene calls are TRBV4-1 and TRBJ2-2; no clear D gene. The germline CDR1 and CDR2 sequences are MGHRA and YSYEKL. There are 14 residues in the CDR3. V was clipped by 4 bases and J by 2 bases, with 8 bases between them. CDR3 DNA: TGCGCCAGCAGCCGGGCACGTAACACCGGGGAGCTGTTTTTT. Its translation: CASSRARNTGELFF.

The chain carries TRBV12-3 or TRBV12-4 and TRBJ1-5; D is unclear. The V end was cut by 0 bases, the J end by 2 bases, with 5 bases between. The CDR3 loop spans 14 amino acids. In nucleotides, the CDR3 is TGTGCCAGCAGTTTAGCGGTTCGCAATCAGCCCCAGCATTTT. This codes for CASSLAVRNQPQHF.

This clonotype was counted a single time. The chain is built from TRBV10-3 and TRBJ2-1; D is unclear. Per the germline V gene, CDR1 is ENHRY and CDR2 is SYGVKD. The CDR3 totals 13 residues. For the CDR3, the DNA is TGTGCTTTCGGCGGAGATTCCTACAATGAGCAGTTCTTC. It encodes CAFGGDSYNEQFF.

This clonotype was seen only a few times. The chain recombines TRBV5-1 with TRBJ1-1; D remains ambiguous. The germline V and J ends were trimmed by 4 bases and 4 bases, with 14 bases remaining between them. CDR3 length equals 14 residues. Germline CDR1 and CDR2: SGHRS and YFSETQ. DNA of the CDR3: TGCGCCAGCAGCCAGGAATCGGGGTCCACTGAAGCTTTCTTT. This codes for CASSQESGSTEAFF. Full variable domain (outside the CDR3, taken from reference TRBV5-1 and TRBJ1-1): KAGVTQTPRYLIKTRGQQVTLSCSPISGHRSVSWYQQTPGQGLQFLFEYFSETQRNKGNFPGRFSGRQFSNSRSEMNVSTLELGDSALYLCASSQESGSTEAFFGQGTRLTVV.

This chain joins TRBV29-1 and TRBJ2-3; TRBD2 agrees at 12 bases. CDR3 length: 13 amino acids. CDR1 is SQVTM and CDR2 is ANQGSEA in the germline V gene. V trimming: 7 bases; J trimming: 1 base; junction bases outside the gene matches: 0. The CDR3 reads CSGTSGGTDTQYF. The CDR3 DNA reads TGCAGCGGGACTAGCGGGGGCACAGATACGCAGTATTTT.

This clonotype turned up a few times. The chain is built from TRBV7-9 and TRBJ1-5, with unresolved D. Germline loops: CDR1 SEHNR, CDR2 FQNEAQ (reference sequence). Trimming left V 2 bases short and J 0 bases short, with 14 bases between. CDR3 length equals 17 residues. Here the CDR3 reads CASSLYEGAYSNQPQHF. In DNA, the CDR3 is TGTGCCAGCAGCTTATACGAGGGCGCATATAGCAATCAGCCCCAGCATTTT.

This sequence joins TRBV2 and TRBJ2-3; weak D call: TRBD2 (7 bases). This CDR3 comprises 15 residues. Trimming stripped 8 bases from V and 3 bases from J, with 18 bases between. Germline CDR1 SNHLY, CDR2 FYNNEI. In nucleotides, the CDR3 is TGTGCCAGCCGTGGAAGGGGGGGCGGGACAGATACGCAGTATTTT. Its protein is CASRGRGGGTDTQYF.

Only a few counts were recorded for this clonotype. The chain has TRBV10-3 and TRBJ1-5; the D gene is possibly TRBD1 (5 bases). The CDR3 is 15 residues long. V lost 4 bases and J lost 0, with 10 bases in between. The germline V gene has CDR1 ENHRY and CDR2 SYGVKD. The DNA of the CDR3 is TGTGCCATCAGTGTGGGGCAAAATAGCAATCAGCCCCAGCATTTT. It translates to CAISVGQNSNQPQHF.